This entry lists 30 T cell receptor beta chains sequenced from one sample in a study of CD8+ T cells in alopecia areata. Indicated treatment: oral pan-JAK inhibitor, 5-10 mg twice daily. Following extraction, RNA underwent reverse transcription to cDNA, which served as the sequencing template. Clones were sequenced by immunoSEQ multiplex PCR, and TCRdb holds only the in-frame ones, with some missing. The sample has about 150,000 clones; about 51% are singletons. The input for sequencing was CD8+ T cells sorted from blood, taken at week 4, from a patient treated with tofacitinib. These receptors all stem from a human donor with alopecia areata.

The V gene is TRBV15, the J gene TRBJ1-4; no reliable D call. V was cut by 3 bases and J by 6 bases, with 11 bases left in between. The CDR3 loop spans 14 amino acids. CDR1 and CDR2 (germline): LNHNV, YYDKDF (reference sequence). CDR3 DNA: TGTGCCACCAGCAGTATTTATTGGGATGAAAAACTGTTTTTT. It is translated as CATSSIYWDEKLFF.

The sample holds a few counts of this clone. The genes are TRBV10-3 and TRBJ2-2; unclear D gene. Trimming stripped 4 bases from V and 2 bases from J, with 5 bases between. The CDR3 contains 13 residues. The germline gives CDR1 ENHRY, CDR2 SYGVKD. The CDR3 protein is CAISAPNTGELFF. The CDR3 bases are TGTGCCATCAGTGCGCCTAACACCGGGGAGCTGTTTTTT.

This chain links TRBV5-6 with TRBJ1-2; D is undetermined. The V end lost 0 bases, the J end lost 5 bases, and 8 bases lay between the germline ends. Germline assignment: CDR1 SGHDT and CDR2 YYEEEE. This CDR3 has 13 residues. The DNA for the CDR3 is TGTGCCAGCAGCTTGGGCAGTTCTTATGGCTACACCTTC. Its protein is CASSLGSSYGYTF. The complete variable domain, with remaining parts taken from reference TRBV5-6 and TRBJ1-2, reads DAGVTQSPTHLIKTRGQQVTLRCSPKSGHDTVSWYQQALGQGPQFIFQYYEEEERQRGNFPDRFSGHQFPNYSSELNVNALLLGDSALYLCASSLGSSYGYTFGSGTRLTVV.

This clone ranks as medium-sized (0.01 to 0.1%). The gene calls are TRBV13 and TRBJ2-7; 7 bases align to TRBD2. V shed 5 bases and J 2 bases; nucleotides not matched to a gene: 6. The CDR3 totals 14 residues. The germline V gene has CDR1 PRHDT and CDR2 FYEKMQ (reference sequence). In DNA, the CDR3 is TGTGCCAGCAGCCCAGAGCGGGACCCCTACGAGCAGTACTTC. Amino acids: CASSPERDPYEQYF.

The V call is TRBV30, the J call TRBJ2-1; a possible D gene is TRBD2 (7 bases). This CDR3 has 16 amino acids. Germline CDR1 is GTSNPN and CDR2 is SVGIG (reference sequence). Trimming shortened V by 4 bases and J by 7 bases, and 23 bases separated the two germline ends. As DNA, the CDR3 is TGTGCCTGGAAGACCGAAGCCGGGGGGCCTGGTAATGAGCAGTTCTTC. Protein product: CAWKTEAGGPGNEQFF.

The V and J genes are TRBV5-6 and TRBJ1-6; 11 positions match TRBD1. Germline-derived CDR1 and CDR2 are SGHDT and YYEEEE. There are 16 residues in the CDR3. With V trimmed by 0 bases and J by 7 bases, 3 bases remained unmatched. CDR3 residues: CASSLVGTGGNSPLHF. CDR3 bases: TGTGCCAGCAGCTTGGTTGGGACAGGGGGGAATTCACCCCTCCACTTT.

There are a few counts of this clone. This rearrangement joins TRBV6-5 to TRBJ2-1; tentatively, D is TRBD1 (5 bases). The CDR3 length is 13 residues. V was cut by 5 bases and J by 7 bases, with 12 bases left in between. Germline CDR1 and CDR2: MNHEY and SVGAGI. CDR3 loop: CASSKGNWNEQFF. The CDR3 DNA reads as TGTGCCAGCAGTAAGGGGAACTGGAATGAGCAGTTCTTC.

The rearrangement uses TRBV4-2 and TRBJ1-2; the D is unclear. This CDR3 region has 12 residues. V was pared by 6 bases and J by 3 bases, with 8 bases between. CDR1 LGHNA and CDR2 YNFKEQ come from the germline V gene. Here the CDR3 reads CASREADYGYTF. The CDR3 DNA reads TGTGCCAGCAGGGAAGCTGACTATGGCTACACCTTC.

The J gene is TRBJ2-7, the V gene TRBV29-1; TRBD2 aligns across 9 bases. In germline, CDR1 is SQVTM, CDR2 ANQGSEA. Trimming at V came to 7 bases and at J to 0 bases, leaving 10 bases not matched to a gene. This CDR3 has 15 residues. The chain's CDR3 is CSGAGGAGSSYEQYF. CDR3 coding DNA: TGCAGCGGCGCGGGGGGGGCGGGAAGCTCCTACGAGCAGTACTTC.

CDR3 residues: CASSLSRGATYEQYF. The CDR3 DNA sequence: TGTGCCAGCAGTTTATCCCGGGGGGCGACCTACGAGCAGTACTTC. The chain couples TRBV27 to TRBJ2-7; D might be TRBD2 (7 bases). This CDR3 has 15 residues. V shed 0 bases and J shed 2 bases, with 11 bases lying between them. Germline lookup yields CDR1 MNHEY and CDR2 SMNVEV (reference sequence).

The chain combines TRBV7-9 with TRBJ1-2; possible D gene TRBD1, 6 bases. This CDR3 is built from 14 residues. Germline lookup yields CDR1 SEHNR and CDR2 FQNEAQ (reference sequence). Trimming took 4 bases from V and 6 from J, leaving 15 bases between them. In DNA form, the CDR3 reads TGTGCCAGCAGCTCCCAGCCGGACAGAAATGGCTACACCTTC. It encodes CASSSQPDRNGYTF.

CDR3 region: CATSAGDEQFF. Written as DNA, the CDR3 is TGTGCCACCAGTGCCGGCGATGAGCAGTTCTTC. The V and J genes are TRBV15 and TRBJ2-1; D ambiguous. V was cut by 6 bases and J by 8 bases, with 8 bases left in between. The germline V gene has CDR1 LNHNV and CDR2 YYDKDF (reference sequence). The CDR3 spans 11 residues.

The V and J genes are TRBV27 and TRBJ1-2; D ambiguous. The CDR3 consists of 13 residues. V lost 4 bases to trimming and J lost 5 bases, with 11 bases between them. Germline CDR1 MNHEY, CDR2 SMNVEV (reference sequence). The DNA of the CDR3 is TGTGCCAGCAGTTCCGGGGTGGAATATGGCTACACCTTC. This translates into CASSSGVEYGYTF.

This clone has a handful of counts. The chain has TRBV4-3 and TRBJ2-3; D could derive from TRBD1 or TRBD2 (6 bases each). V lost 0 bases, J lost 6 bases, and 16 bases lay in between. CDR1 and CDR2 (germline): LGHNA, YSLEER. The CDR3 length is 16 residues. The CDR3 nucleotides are TGCGCCAGCAGCCAAGAGGGGGCCGGGGAGGATGATACGCAGTATTTT. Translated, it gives CASSQEGAGEDDTQYF.

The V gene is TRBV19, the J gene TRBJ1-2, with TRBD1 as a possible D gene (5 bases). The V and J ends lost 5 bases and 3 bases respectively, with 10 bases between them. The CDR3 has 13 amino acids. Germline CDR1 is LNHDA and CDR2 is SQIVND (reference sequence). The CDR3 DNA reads TGTGCCAGTAGTTTGGGGGAGTACTATGGCTACACCTTC. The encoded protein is CASSLGEYYGYTF.

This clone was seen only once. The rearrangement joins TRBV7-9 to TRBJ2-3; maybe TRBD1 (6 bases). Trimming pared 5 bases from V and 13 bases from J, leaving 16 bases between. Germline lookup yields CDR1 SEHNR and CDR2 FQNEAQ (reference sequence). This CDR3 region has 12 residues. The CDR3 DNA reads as TGTGCCAGCAGCCCGGACAGACGATTTGAGTATTTT. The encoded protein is CASSPDRRFEYF.

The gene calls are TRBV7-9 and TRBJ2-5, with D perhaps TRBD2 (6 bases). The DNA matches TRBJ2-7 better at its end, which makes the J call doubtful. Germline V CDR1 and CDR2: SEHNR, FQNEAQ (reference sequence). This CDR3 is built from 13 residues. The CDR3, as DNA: TGTGCCAGCAGCCTACCTCCGGGGGTCGAGCAGTACTTC. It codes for CASSLPPGVEQYF.

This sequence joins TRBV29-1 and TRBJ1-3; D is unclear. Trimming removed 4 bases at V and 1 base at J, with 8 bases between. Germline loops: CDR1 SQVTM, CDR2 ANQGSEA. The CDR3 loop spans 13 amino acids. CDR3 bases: TGCAGCGTTGTGGCGCTATCTGGAAACACCATATATTTT. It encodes CSVVALSGNTIYF.

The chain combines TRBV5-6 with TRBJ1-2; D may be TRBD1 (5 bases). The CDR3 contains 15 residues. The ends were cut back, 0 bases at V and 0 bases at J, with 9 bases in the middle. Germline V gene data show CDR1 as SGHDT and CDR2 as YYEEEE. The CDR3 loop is CASSLEQVSNYGYTF. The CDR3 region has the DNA TGTGCCAGCAGCTTGGAACAGGTTTCTAACTATGGCTACACCTTC. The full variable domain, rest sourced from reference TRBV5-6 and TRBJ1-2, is DAGVTQSPTHLIKTRGQQVTLRCSPKSGHDTVSWYQQALGQGPQFIFQYYEEEERQRGNFPDRFSGHQFPNYSSELNVNALLLGDSALYLCASSLEQVSNYGYTFGSGTRLTVV.

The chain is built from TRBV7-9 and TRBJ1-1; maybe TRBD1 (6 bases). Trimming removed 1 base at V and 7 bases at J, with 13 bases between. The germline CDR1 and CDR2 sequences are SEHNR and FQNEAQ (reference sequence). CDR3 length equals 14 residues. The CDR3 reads CASSLETGKVEAFF. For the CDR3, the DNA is TGTGCCAGCAGCTTAGAAACAGGGAAGGTTGAAGCTTTCTTT.

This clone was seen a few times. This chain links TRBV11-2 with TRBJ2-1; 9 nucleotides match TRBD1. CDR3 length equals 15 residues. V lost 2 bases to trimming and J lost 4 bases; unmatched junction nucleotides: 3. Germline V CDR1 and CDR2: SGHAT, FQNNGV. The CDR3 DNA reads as TGTGCCAGCAGCTTATCGGGACAGGGATACAATGAGCAGTTCTTC. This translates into CASSLSGQGYNEQFF. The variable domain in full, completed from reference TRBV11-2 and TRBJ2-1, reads EAGVAQSPRYKIIEKRQSVAFWCNPISGHATLYWYQQILGQGPKLLIQFQNNGVVDDSQLPKDRFSAERLKGVDSTLKIQPAKLEDSAVYLCASSLSGQGYNEQFFGPGTRLTVL.

Written as DNA, the CDR3 is TGTGCCAGCAGCTTGGGGGCTGAAGCTTTCTTT. Translating it yields CASSLGAEAFF. The rearrangement uses TRBV5-6 and TRBJ1-1; no clear D. Trimming left V 0 bases short and J 6 bases short, with 3 bases between. Germline CDR1 reads SGHDT; CDR2 reads YYEEEE. CDR3 length equals 11 residues.

The CDR3: CASSARGDDQPQHF. The CDR3 DNA follows: TGTGCCAGCAGTGCCAGGGGGGATGATCAGCCCCAGCATTTT. The chain is built from TRBV2 and TRBJ1-5; 7 bases line up with TRBD1. Trimming at V came to 4 bases and at J to 5 bases, leaving 5 bases not matched to a gene. CDR1 is SNHLY and CDR2 is FYNNEI in the germline V gene. This CDR3 region has 14 residues.

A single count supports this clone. For the CDR3, the DNA is TGTGCCAGCAGTGATATTGGGACCTACGAGCAGTACTTC. Protein product: CASSDIGTYEQYF. The V and J genes are TRBV2 and TRBJ2-7; no clear D. The CDR3 contains 13 residues. The ends were cut back, 3 bases at V and 2 bases at J, with 8 bases in the middle. CDR1 and CDR2 from the germline V gene are SNHLY and FYNNEI. Filled out from reference TRBV2 and TRBJ2-7, the complete variable domain reads EPEVTQTPSHQVTQMGQEVILRCVPISNHLYFYWYRQILGQKVEFLVSFYNNEISEKSEIFDDQFSVERPDGSNFTLKIRSTKLEDSAMYFCASSDIGTYEQYFGPGTRLTVT.

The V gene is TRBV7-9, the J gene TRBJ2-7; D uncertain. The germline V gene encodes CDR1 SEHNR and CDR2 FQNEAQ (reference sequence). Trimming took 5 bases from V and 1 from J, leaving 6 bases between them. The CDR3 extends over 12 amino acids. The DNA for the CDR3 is TGTGCCAGCAGCCTTCATTCCTACGAGCAGTACTTC. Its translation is CASSLHSYEQYF.

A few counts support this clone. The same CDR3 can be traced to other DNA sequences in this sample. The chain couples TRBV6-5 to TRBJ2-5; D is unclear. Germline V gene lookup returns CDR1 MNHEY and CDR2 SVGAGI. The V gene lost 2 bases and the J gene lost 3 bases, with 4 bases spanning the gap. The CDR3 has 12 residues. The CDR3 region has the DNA TGTGCCAGCAGTTACGGTGAAGAGACCCAGTACTTC. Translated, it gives CASSYGEETQYF.

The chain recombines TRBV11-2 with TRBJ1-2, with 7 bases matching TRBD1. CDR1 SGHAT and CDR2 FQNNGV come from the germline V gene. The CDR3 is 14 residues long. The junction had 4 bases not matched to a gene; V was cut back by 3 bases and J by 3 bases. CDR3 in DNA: TGTGCCAGCAGCTTCTGGGGGACAGACTATGGCTACACCTTC. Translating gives CASSFWGTDYGYTF.

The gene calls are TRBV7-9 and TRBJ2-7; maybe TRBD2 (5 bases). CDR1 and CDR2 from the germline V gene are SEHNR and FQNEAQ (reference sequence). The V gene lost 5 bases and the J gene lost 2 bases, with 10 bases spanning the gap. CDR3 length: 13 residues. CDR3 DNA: TGTGCCAGCAGCCCGCTGACTACCTACGAGCAGTACTTC. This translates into CASSPLTTYEQYF.

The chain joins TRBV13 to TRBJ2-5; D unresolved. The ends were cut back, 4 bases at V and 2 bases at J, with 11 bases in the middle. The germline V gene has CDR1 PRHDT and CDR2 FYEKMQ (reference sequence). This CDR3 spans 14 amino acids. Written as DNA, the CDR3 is TGTGCCAGCAGCTCTCGACTTGGACAAGAGACCCAGTACTTC. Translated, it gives CASSSRLGQETQYF. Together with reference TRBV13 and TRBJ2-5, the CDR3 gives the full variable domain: AAGVIQSPRHLIKEKRETATLKCYPIPRHDTVYWYQQGPGQDPQFLISFYEKMQSDKGSIPDRFSAQQFSDYHSELNMSSLELGDSALYFCASSSRLGQETQYFGPGTRLLVL.

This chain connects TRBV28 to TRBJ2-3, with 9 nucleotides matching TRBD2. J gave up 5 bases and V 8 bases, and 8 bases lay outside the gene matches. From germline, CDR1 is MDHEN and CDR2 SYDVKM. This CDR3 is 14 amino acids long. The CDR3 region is CASVRGGAIDTQYF. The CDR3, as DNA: TGTGCCAGCGTCCGCGGGGGGGCCATAGATACGCAGTATTTT.